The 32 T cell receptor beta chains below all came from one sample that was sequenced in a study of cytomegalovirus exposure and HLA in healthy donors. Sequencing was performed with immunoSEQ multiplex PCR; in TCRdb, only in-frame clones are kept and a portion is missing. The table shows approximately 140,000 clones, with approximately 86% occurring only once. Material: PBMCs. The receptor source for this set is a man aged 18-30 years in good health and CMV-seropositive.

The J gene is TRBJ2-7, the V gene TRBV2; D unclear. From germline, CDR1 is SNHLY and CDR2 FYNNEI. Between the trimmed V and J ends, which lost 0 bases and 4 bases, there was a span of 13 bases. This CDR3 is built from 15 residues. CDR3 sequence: CASSEANYWPYEQYF. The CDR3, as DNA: TGTGCCAGCAGTGAAGCCAACTATTGGCCTTACGAGCAGTACTTC. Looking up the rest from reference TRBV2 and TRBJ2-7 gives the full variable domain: EPEVTQTPSHQVTQMGQEVILRCVPISNHLYFYWYRQILGQKVEFLVSFYNNEISEKSEIFDDQFSVERPDGSNFTLKIRSTKLEDSAMYFCASSEANYWPYEQYFGPGTRLTVT.

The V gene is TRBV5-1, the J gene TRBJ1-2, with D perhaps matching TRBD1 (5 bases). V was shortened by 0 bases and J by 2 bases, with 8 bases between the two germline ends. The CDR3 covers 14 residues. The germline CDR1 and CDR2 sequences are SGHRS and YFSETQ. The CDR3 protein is CASSLDQGNYGYTF. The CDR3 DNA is TGCGCCAGCAGCTTGGACCAGGGAAACTATGGCTACACCTTC.

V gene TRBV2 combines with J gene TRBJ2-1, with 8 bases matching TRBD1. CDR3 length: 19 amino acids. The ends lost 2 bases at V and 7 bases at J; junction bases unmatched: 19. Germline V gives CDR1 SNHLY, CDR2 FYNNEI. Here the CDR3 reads CASSEFGLEGDRWKNEQFF. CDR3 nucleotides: TGTGCCAGCAGTGAATTTGGGTTGGAAGGGGACAGGTGGAAGAATGAGCAGTTCTTC.

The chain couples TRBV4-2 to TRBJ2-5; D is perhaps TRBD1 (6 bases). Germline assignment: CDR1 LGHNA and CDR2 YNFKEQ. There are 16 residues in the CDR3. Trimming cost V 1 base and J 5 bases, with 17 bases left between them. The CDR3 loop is CASSQGLQGVGETQYF. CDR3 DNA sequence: TGTGCCAGCAGCCAAGGGTTACAGGGAGTTGGGGAGACCCAGTACTTC.

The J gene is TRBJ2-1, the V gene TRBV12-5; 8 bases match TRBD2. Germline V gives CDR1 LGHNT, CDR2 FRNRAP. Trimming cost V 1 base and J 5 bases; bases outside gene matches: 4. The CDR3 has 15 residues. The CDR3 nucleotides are TGTGCTAGTGGTTTGGGCGCGGGGGGAGACAATGAGCAGTTCTTC. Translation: CASGLGAGGDNEQFF.

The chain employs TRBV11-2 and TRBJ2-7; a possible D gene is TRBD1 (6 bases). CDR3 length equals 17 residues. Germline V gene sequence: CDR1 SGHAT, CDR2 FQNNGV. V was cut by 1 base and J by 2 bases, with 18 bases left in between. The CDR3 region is CASSLAWGLERTYEQYF. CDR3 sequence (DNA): TGTGCCAGCAGCTTAGCCTGGGGGCTAGAGCGGACCTACGAGCAGTACTTC. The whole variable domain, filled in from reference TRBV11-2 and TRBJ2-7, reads EAGVAQSPRYKIIEKRQSVAFWCNPISGHATLYWYQQILGQGPKLLIQFQNNGVVDDSQLPKDRFSAERLKGVDSTLKIQPAKLEDSAVYLCASSLAWGLERTYEQYFGPGTRLTVT.

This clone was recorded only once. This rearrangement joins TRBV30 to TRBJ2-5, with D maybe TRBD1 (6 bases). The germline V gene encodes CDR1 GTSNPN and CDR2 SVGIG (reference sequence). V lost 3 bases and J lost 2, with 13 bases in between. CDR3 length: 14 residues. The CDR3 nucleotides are TGTGCCTGGAGGGAGACAGGAGCTCAAGAGACCCAGTACTTC. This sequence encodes CAWRETGAQETQYF.

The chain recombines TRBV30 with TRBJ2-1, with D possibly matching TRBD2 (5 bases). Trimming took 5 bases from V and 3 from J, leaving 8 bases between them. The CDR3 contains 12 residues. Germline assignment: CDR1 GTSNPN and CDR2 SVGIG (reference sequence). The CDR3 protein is CAWRTGYNEQFF. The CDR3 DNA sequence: TGTGCCTGGCGGACTGGCTACAATGAGCAGTTCTTC.

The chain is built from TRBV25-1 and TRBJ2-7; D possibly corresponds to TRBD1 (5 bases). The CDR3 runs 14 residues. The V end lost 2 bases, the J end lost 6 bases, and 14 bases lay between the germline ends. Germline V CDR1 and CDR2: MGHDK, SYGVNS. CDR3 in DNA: TGTGCCAGCAGTGAACGAGGCAGGGTGGTCGAGCAGTACTTC. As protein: CASSERGRVVEQYF.

CDR3 residues: CASSLRFTGGRNTEAFF. The CDR3 DNA is TGTGCCAGCAGCTTACGATTTACAGGGGGTAGGAACACTGAAGCTTTCTTT. This sequence joins TRBV11-2 and TRBJ1-1; TRBD1 aligns across 8 bases. Germline assignment: CDR1 SGHAT and CDR2 FQNNGV. The CDR3 totals 17 residues. V shed 2 bases and J 1 base; nucleotides not matched to a gene: 9. The entire variable domain, with the rest obtained from reference TRBV11-2 and TRBJ1-1, is as follows: EAGVAQSPRYKIIEKRQSVAFWCNPISGHATLYWYQQILGQGPKLLIQFQNNGVVDDSQLPKDRFSAERLKGVDSTLKIQPAKLEDSAVYLCASSLRFTGGRNTEAFFGQGTRLTVV.

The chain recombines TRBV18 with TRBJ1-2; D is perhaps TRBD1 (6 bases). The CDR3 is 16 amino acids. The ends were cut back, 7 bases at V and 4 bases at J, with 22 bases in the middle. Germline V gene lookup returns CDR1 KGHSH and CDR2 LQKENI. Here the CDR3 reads CASFQDRGTLSYGYTF. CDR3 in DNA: TGTGCCAGCTTCCAGGACAGAGGAACCTTAAGCTATGGCTACACCTTC. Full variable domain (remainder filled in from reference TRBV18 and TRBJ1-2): NAGVMQNPRHLVRRRGQEARLRCSPMKGHSHVYWYRQLPEEGLKFMVYLQKENIIDESGMPKERFSAEFPKEGPSILRIQQVVRGDSAAYFCASFQDRGTLSYGYTFGSGTRLTVV.

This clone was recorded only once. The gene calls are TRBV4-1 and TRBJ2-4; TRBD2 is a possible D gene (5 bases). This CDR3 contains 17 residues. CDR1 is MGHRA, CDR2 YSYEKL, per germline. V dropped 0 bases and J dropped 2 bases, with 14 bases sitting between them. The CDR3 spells CASSQDPGMGSKNIQYF. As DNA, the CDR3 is TGCGCCAGCAGCCAAGACCCGGGGATGGGTTCCAAAAACATTCAGTACTTC.

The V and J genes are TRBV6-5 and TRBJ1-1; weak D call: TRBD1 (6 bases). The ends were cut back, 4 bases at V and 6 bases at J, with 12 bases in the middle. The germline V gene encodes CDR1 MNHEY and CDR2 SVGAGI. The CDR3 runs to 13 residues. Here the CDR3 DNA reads TGTGCCAGCAGTTTCTTTGGGGGCGCTGAAGCTTTCTTT. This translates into CASSFFGGAEAFF.

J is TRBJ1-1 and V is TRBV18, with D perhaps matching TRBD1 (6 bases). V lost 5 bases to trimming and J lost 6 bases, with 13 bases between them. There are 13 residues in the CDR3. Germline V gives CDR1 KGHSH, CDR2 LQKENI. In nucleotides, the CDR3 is TGTGCCAGCTCAGCGGACAGTTTGGCTGAAGCTTTCTTT. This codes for CASSADSLAEAFF.

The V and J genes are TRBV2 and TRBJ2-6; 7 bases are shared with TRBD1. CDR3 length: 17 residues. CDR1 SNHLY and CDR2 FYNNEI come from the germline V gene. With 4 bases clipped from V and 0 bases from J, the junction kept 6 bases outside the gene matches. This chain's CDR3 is CASSGDSISSGANVLTF. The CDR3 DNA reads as TGTGCCAGCAGTGGGGACAGTATAAGCTCTGGGGCCAACGTCCTGACTTTC.

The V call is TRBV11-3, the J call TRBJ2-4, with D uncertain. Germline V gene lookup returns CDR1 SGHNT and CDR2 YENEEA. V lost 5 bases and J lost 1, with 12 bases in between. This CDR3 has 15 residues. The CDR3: CASSQRVVAKNIQYF. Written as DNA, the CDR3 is TGTGCCAGCAGCCAGCGCGTTGTGGCCAAAAACATTCAGTACTTC.

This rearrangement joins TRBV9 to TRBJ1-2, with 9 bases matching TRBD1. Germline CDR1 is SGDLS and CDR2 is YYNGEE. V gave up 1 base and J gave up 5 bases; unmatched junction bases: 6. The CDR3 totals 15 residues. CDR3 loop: CASSVTRDRAYGYTF. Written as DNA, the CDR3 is TGTGCCAGCAGCGTAACGCGGGACAGGGCATATGGCTACACCTTC.

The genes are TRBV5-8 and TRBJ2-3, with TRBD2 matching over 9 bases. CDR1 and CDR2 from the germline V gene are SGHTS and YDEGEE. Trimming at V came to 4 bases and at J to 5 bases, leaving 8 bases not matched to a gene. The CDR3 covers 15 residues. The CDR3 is CASSRGTSMVDTQYF. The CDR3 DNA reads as TGTGCCAGCAGCCGAGGGACTAGCATGGTAGATACGCAGTATTTT.

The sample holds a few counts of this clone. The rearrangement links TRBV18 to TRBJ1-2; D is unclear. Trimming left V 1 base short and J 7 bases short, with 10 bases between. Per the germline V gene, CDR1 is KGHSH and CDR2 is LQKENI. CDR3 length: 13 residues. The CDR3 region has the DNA TGTGCCAGCTCACCACAGAGGGCAGCTGGCTACACCTTC. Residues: CASSPQRAAGYTF.

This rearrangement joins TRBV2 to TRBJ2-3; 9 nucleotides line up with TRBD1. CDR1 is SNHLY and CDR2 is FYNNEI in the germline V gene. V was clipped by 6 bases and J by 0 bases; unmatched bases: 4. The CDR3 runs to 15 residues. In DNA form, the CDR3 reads TGTGCCAGCAGAGGGACAGGGTCGAGCACAGATACGCAGTATTTT. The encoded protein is CASRGTGSSTDTQYF.

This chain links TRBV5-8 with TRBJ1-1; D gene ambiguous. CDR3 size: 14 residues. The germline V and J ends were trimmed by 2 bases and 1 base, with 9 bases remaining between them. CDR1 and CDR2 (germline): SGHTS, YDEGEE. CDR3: CASSFDSQNTEAFF. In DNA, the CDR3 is TGTGCCAGCAGCTTTGACTCCCAGAACACTGAAGCTTTCTTT.

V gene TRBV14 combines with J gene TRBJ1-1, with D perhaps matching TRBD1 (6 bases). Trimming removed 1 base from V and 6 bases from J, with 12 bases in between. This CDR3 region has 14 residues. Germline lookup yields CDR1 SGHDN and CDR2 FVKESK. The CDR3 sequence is CASSQAGGRSEAFF. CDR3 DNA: TGTGCCAGCAGCCAAGCGGGGGGGCGGTCTGAAGCTTTCTTT.

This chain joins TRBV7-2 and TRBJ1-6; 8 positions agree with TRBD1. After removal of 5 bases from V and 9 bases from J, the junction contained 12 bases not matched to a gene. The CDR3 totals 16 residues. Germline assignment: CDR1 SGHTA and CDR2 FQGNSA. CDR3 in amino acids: CASSTDRVRGISPLHF. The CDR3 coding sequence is TGTGCCAGCAGCACGGACAGGGTTCGTGGGATTTCACCCCTCCACTTT.

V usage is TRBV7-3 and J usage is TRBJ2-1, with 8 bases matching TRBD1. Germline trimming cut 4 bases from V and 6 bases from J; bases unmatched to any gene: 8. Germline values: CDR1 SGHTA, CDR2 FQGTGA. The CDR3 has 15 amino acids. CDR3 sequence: CASSSSGGSSNEQFF. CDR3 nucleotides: TGTGCCAGCAGCTCCTCAGGGGGCTCTAGCAATGAGCAGTTCTTC.

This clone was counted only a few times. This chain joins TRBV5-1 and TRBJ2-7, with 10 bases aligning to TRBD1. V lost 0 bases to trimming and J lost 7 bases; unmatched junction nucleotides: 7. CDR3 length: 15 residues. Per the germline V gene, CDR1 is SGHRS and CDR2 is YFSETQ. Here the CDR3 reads CASSLGGQGYGEQYF. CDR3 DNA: TGCGCCAGCAGCTTGGGGGGACAGGGGTATGGAGAGCAGTACTTC.

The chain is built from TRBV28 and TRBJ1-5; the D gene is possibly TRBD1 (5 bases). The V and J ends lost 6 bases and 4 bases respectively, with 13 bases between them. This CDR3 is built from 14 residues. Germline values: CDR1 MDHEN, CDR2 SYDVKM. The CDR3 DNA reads TGTGCCAGCAGGTCAGGACACCAAAATCAGCCCCAGCATTTT. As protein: CASRSGHQNQPQHF.

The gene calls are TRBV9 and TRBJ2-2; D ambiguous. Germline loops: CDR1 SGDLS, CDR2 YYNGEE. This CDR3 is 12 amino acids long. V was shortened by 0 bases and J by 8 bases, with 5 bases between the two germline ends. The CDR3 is CASSVVAGELFF. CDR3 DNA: TGTGCCAGCAGCGTAGTAGCTGGGGAGCTGTTTTTT. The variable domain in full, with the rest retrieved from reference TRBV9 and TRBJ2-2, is DSGVTQTPKHLITATGQRVTLRCSPRSGDLSVYWYQQSLDQGLQFLIQYYNGEERAKGNILERFSAQQFPDLHSELNLSSLELGDSALYFCASSVVAGELFFGEGSRLTVL.

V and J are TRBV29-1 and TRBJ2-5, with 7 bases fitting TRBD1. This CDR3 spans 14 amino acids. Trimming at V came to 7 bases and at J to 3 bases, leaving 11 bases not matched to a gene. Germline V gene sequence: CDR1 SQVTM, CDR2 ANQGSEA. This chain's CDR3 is CSAPRFGTEETQYF. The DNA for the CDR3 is TGCAGCGCCCCGCGTTTCGGGACAGAAGAGACCCAGTACTTC.

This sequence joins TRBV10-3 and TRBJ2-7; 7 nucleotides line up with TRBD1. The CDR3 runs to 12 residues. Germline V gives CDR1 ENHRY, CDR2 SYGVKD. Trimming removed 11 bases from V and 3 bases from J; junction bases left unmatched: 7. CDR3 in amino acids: CASTGTFYEQYF. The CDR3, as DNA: TGTGCCTCGACAGGGACCTTCTACGAGCAGTACTTC.

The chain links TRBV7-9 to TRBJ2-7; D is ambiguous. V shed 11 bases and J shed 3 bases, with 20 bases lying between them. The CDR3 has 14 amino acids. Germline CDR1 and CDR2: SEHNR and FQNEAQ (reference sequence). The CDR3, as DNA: TGTGCCGCATCAACCGAGGAGAGGTACTACGAGCAGTACTTC. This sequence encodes CAASTEERYYEQYF.

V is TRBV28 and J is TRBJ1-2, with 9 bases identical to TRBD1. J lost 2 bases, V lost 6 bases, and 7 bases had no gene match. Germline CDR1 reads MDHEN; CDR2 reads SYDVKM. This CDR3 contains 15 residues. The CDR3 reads CASSPPGTGNYGYTF. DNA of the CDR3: TGTGCCAGCAGCCCACCCGGGACAGGGAACTATGGCTACACCTTC.

CDR3 DNA sequence: TGCACCAGCAGCCAGGGTCGCTTTAGCGGGGGACGGAACACCGGGGAGCTGTTTTTT. This translates into CTSSQGRFSGGRNTGELFF. V is TRBV1 and J is TRBJ2-2; TRBD2 is the table's D call, not checked against the DNA. TRBV1 is a recognized pseudogene. The CDR3 spans 19 residues.